A selection of T cell receptor beta chains follows, all from one sample in a study of T cells in Graves' hyperthyroidism and ophthalmopathy. TCRdb redid the calling of the multiplex PCR reads with MiXCR, one entry per CDR3 protein. The repertoire has about 350,000 distinct CDR3 sequences, 13% to 15% of them found once; the top ten carry roughly 20%. Sequencing was carried out using blood. These receptors came from a woman aged 55-69 years with Graves' ophthalmopathy. The CDR3 runs from the conserved cysteine through the conserved F or W.

CDR3 protein,J gene,V gene
CANSQEEGRGPNEKLFF,TRBJ1-4,TRBV3-1
CASSVDRSTQETQYF,TRBJ2-5,TRBV2
CSVEEASGRYEQYF,TRBJ2-7,TRBV29-1
CSAGTSSYNEQFF,TRBJ2-1,TRBV29-1
CASSYPGTGTHEQYF,TRBJ2-7,TRBV28
CASSLGTTTDTQYF,TRBJ2-3,TRBV11-3
CSARDPGLAGVYEQYF,TRBJ2-7,TRBV20-1
CASRALWGAGGETQYF,TRBJ2-5,TRBV11-2
CASSERGGRTDTQYF,TRBJ2-3,TRBV6-1
CASSEASGAYNEQFF,TRBJ2-1,TRBV6-1
CASSYSLTGVEAFF,TRBJ1-1,TRBV6-6